This entry lists 19 T cell receptor beta chains sequenced from one sample in a study of control samples from healthy donors and cancer patients. Only in-frame clones appear in the TCRdb table, and some are missing; sequencing was by immunoSEQ multiplex PCR. The sample includes some 190,000 clones, over 80% of them seen just once. The sequencing sample was made of blood. All receptors come from a young man in good health.

This clone was observed a single time. The V gene is TRBV29-1, the J gene TRBJ2-5, with D possibly called TRBD1 or TRBD2 (5 bases each). Germline CDR1 SQVTM, CDR2 ANQGSEA. The CDR3 sequence is 12 residues long. Trimming left V 8 bases short and J 4 bases short, with 14 bases between. Written as DNA, the CDR3 is TGCAGCACTAGGGGAGAATTAGAGACCCAGTACTTC. The encoded protein is CSTRGELETQYF.

The chain links TRBV9 to TRBJ2-2; unclear D gene. The V gene's germline CDR1 is SGDLS and CDR2 YYNGEE. Trimming took 0 bases from V and 2 from J, leaving 2 bases between them. The CDR3 is 13 residues long. CDR3 nucleotide sequence: TGTGCCAGCAGCGTAGGTAACACCGGGGAGCTGTTTTTT. This sequence encodes CASSVGNTGELFF.

This rearrangement joins TRBV20-1 to TRBJ2-2, with D possibly being TRBD1 or TRBD2 (5 bases each). V was cut by 3 bases and J by 6 bases, with 11 bases left in between. The CDR3 length is 13 residues. The V gene's germline CDR1 is DFQATT and CDR2 SNEGSKA (reference sequence). This CDR3 reads CSASGTLPGELFF. For the CDR3, the DNA is TGCAGTGCTAGTGGGACCCTGCCCGGGGAGCTGTTTTTT.

The chain carries TRBV10-3 and TRBJ1-6; 7 bases match TRBD1. This CDR3 comprises 13 residues. Trimming cost V 6 bases and J 12 bases; bases outside gene matches: 8. Germline V CDR1 and CDR2: ENHRY, SYGVKD. CDR3 nucleotides: TGTGCCATCAGAAGAGACAGGGAAGGACCCCTCCACTTT. Translating it yields CAIRRDREGPLHF.

The rearrangement joins TRBV6-5 to TRBJ1-2; 7 bases fit TRBD1. V lost 4 bases to trimming and J lost 8 bases; unmatched junction nucleotides: 10. From germline, CDR1 is MNHEY and CDR2 SVGAGI. The CDR3 totals 14 residues. The CDR3 here is CASSSRNDREGYTF. The DNA for the CDR3 is TGTGCCAGCAGTTCACGAAACGACAGGGAAGGCTACACCTTC.

The chain recombines TRBV28 with TRBJ1-2; perhaps TRBD1 as D (5 bases). V was trimmed by 7 bases and J by 2 bases, leaving 11 bases between them. The length of the CDR3 is 13 residues. CDR1 and CDR2 from the germline V gene are MDHEN and SYDVKM. The CDR3 bases are TGTGCCAGCACTGGGACTATCAACTATGGCTACACCTTC. Protein: CASTGTINYGYTF.

Of note for this clone: The same CDR3 also results from other DNA sequences found in this sample. The chain combines TRBV24-1 with TRBJ2-7, with D unclear. Between the trimmed V and J ends, which lost 4 bases and 1 base, there was a span of 4 bases. The CDR3 extends over 12 amino acids. The germline CDR1 and CDR2 sequences are KGHDR and SFDVKD. The DNA of the CDR3 is TGTGCCACCAGTGACGGATCCTACGAGCAGTACTTC. This codes for CATSDGSYEQYF.

The J gene is TRBJ1-2, the V gene TRBV20-1, with 7 bases aligning to TRBD1. With V trimmed by 3 bases and J by 7 bases, 8 bases remained unmatched. CDR3 length: 13 amino acids. Germline loops: CDR1 DFQATT, CDR2 SNEGSKA (reference sequence). CDR3 sequence (DNA): TGCAGTGCTAGTGGTATAGGGGGCTCTGGCTACACCTTC. This gives the protein CSASGIGGSGYTF.

V and J are TRBV7-6 and TRBJ1-3; 7 positions agree with TRBD1. This CDR3 comprises 15 residues. With 2 bases clipped from V and 0 bases from J, the junction kept 1 base outside the gene matches. The germline V gene has CDR1 SGHVS and CDR2 FNYEAQ. The CDR3 region is CASSLNRGSGNTIYF. The CDR3 DNA follows: TGTGCCAGCAGCTTAAACAGGGGCTCTGGAAACACCATATATTTT.

The rearrangement uses TRBV6-1 and TRBJ1-1; 9 bases fit TRBD1. Looked up from germline, CDR1 is MNHNS and CDR2 is SASEGT. V trimming: 4 bases; J trimming: 0 bases; junction bases outside the gene matches: 15. The CDR3 has 19 residues. CDR3 in DNA: TGTGCCAGCAGTGCCTTATCTAGGGGACAGGGAACCTTGAACACTGAAGCTTTCTTT. Its translation: CASSALSRGQGTLNTEAFF.

The rearrangement uses TRBV7-3 and TRBJ2-1; possible D gene TRBD2, 5 bases. CDR3 length: 16 residues. Trimming removed 1 base at V and 2 bases at J, with 12 bases between. In germline, CDR1 is SGHTA, CDR2 FQGTGA. The CDR3 loop reads CASSLMGGLPYNEQFF. CDR3 DNA: TGTGCCAGCAGCTTAATGGGCGGGCTTCCCTACAATGAGCAGTTCTTC.

This clone was detected only once. The chain uses TRBV7-8 and TRBJ2-7; 7 bases match TRBD1. V gave up 1 base and J gave up 3 bases; unmatched junction bases: 6. The CDR3 has 15 residues. CDR1 is SGHVS, CDR2 FQNEAQ, per germline. The CDR3 protein is CASSLVPGQIYEQYF. In DNA, the CDR3 is TGTGCCAGCAGCTTAGTCCCGGGACAGATCTACGAGCAGTACTTC.

This chain connects TRBV19 to TRBJ2-3, with 11 bases fitting TRBD2. The length of the CDR3 is 14 residues. Losses at the gene ends were 7 bases for V and 5 bases for J; bases not matched to a gene: 5. In germline, CDR1 is LNHDA, CDR2 SQIVND (reference sequence). The CDR3 loop is CASKTSGGLDTQYF. DNA for the CDR3: TGTGCCAGTAAAACTAGCGGGGGACTAGATACGCAGTATTTT.

This clone was counted once. The V gene is TRBV7-2, the J gene TRBJ2-1, with TRBD2 identical over 15 bases. The length of the CDR3 is 18 residues. The junction had 5 bases not matched to a gene; V was cut back by 5 bases and J by 0 bases. Germline-derived CDR1 and CDR2 are SGHTA and FQGNSA. The CDR3 loop reads CASSRTSGGGSSYNEQFF. The DNA for the CDR3 is TGTGCCAGCAGCCGGACTAGCGGGGGGGGTAGCTCCTACAATGAGCAGTTCTTC.

The V call is TRBV5-4, the J call TRBJ1-2; D gene unclear. The CDR3 has 13 amino acids. The germline V gene has CDR1 SGHNT and CDR2 YYREEE (reference sequence). V lost 4 bases and J lost 9, with 16 bases in between. The CDR3 loop is CASSLRTGASYTF. In nucleotides, the CDR3 is TGTGCCAGCAGCCTCCGGACGGGCGCTAGCTACACCTTC.

The gene calls are TRBV19 and TRBJ2-4; D gene unclear. The V gene lost 5 bases and the J gene lost 0 bases, with 17 bases spanning the gap. This CDR3 has 17 amino acids. Germline assignment: CDR1 LNHDA and CDR2 SQIVND (reference sequence). The CDR3 nucleotides are TGTGCCAGTAGTCCCGAAGGTCGGGCCCGAGCCAAAAACATTCAGTACTTC. Translated, it gives CASSPEGRARAKNIQYF.

The rearrangement links TRBV9 to TRBJ1-4; D remains ambiguous. The germline V and J ends were trimmed by 0 bases and 0 bases, with 12 bases remaining between them. Germline assignment: CDR1 SGDLS and CDR2 YYNGEE. CDR3 length equals 17 residues. In nucleotides, the CDR3 is TGTGCCAGCAGCGTAGGGGCAGGCCCCACAACTAATGAAAAACTGTTTTTT. Protein sequence: CASSVGAGPTTNEKLFF.

V gene TRBV6-5 combines with J gene TRBJ1-3, with a weak D call TRBD1 (5 bases). This CDR3 contains 16 residues. V lost 0 bases and J lost 4, with 13 bases in between. CDR1 and CDR2 (germline): MNHEY, SVGAGI. The CDR3 region has the DNA TGTGCCAGCAGTTACTCGGGGGAAGCTGCCGGAAACACCATATATTTT. Amino acid sequence: CASSYSGEAAGNTIYF.

This rearrangement joins TRBV6-1 to TRBJ1-4, with a possible D match to TRBD1 (6 bases). The germline CDR1 and CDR2 sequences are MNHNS and SASEGT. Deletions cut 2 bases from V and 8 bases from J, with 18 bases between. The CDR3 contains 16 residues. The CDR3 region has the DNA TGTGCCAGCAGTGAAAGTCCAAGGGGCAGGGGAGAAAAACTGTTTTTT. It translates to CASSESPRGRGEKLFF.